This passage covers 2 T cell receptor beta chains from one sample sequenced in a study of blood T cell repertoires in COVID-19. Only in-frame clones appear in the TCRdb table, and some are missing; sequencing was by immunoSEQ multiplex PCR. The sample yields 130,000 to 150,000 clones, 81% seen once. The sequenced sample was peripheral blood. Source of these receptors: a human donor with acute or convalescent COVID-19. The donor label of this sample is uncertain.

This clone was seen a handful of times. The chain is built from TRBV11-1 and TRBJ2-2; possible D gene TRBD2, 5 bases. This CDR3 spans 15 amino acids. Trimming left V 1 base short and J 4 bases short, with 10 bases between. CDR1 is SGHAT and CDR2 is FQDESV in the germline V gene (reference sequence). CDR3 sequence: CASSLESSGTGELFF. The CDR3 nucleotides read TGTGCCAGCAGCTTAGAGTCAAGCGGCACCGGGGAGCTGTTTTTT.

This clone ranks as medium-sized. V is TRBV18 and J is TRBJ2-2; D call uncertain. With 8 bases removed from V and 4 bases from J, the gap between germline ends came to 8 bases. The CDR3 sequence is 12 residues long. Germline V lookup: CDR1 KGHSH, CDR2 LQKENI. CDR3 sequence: CASPSPTGELFF. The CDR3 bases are TGTGCCAGCCCCTCCCCCACCGGGGAGCTGTTTTTT.